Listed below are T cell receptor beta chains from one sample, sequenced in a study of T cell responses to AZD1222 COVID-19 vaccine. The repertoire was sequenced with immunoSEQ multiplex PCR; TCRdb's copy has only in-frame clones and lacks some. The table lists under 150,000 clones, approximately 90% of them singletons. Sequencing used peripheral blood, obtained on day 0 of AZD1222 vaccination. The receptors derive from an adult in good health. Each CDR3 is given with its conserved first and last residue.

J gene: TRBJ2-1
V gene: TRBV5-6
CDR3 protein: CASSPGSSGRMVEQFF

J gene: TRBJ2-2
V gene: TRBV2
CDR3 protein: CASSEAWTAYSNTGELFF

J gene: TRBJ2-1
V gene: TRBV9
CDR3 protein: CASSVGQEQFF

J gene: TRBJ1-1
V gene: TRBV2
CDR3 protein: CASTRLAWGEAFF

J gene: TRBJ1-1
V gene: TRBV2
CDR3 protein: CASSEASGFF

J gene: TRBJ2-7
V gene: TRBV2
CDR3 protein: CASSEWAGVSDEQYF

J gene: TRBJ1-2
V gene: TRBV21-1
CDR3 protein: CASSTLRGNYGYTF

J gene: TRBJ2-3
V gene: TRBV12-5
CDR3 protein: CASGPRLAGDTQYF

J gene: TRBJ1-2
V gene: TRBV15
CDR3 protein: CATSMIGDYGYTF

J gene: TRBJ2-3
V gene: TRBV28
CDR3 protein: CASIATGPDTQYF

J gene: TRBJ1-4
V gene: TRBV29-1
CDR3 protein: CSVVRTGGIANEKLFF

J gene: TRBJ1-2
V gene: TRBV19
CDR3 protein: CASSRAGGGYTF

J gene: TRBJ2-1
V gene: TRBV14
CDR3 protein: CASSQDWGIDEQFF

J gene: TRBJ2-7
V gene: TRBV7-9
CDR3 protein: CASSLAVKGNEQYF

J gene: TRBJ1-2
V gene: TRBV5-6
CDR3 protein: CASSPGPYGYTF

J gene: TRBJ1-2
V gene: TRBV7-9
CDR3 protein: CASSLLGFLRTDGYTF

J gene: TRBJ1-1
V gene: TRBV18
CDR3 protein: CASSPYLTGGPNTEAFF

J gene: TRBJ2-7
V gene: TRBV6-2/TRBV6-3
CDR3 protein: CASSYSKRLGGGTREQYF

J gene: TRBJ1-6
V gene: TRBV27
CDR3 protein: CASSVTGTGRNSPLHF